This T cell receptor (beta chain) was sequenced during a study of shared clonotypes between healthy human individuals. On the study more broadly: A couple of women and a few men aged 18 to 49 served as donors.

Details on this clone: Antigen: not known.

The CDR3 totals 14 residues. Trimming removed 6 bases from V and 8 bases from J, with 20 bases in between. The germline V gene has CDR1 GTSNPN and CDR2 SVGIG (reference sequence). General study results and limits: Estimated richness values were generally larger in naive subsets than in memory subsets.

On sorted subsets, replicate PCRs used 150 to 250 ng DNA, or some 27,000 T cell genomes. Original analysis: ImmunoSEQ gave junction-only sequences without quality scores, so filtering differed. Here immunoSEQ multiplex PCR was the method, and the copy in TCRdb shows in-frame clones only, minus some. Clone size and the V and J calls come from that table; the DNA yielded D and trimming. The sample carries some 1 million clones, about 76% recorded once. The chain is built from TRBV30 and TRBJ2-1; either TRBD1 or TRBD2 may fit D (5 bases each). This clonotype originated in a man younger than 35 in good health. The source material was memory CD4+ T cells sorted from blood. Subset: CD45RA-negative fraction. CDR3 DNA sequence: TGTGCCTGCCTTCCCTGGGGGTTGGGGGATGAGCAGTTCTTC. Translation: CACLPWGLGDEQFF. The variable domain in full, with the rest retrieved from reference TRBV30 and TRBJ2-1, is SQTIHQWPATLVQPVGSPLSLECTVEGTSNPNLYWYRQAAGRGLQLLFYSVGIGQISSEVPQNLSASRPQDRQFILSSKKLLLSDSGFYLCACLPWGLGDEQFFGPGTRLTVL.